This TCR beta chain was observed in a study of OX40 agonist ivuxolimab in advanced cancers. Study-level information: One patient with hepatocellular carcinoma and two with cutaneous melanoma, three in all, had partial responses.

TCRdb keeps only in-frame clones here, not all; method: immunoSEQ multiplex PCR. The sample shows about 70,000 clones, approximately 87% of them seen only once. Overall study findings and caveats: Both CD4+ and CD8+ T cell populations in blood had undergone clonal expansion by week 6 at 0.1 to 3.0 mg/kg. In a subset of nonresponders, normalized T-cell clonal expansion was also low.

For this clone: Its target is not known.

The sequence came from an adult with an advanced solid tumor such as melanoma, head and neck, liver or kidney cancer. Material: CD4+ or CD8+ T cells sorted from blood, obtained in a trial of the OX40 agonist ivuxolimab.

This chain's CDR3 is CASSPDRTSGAYNEQFF. The CDR3 DNA follows: TGTGCCAGCAGTCCAGATAGGACTAGCGGGGCCTACAATGAGCAGTTCTTC. The V and J genes are TRBV2 and TRBJ2-1; TRBD2 aligns across 12 bases. Germline CDR1 and CDR2: SNHLY and FYNNEI. CDR3 length: 17 residues. V gave up 5 bases and J gave up 2 bases; unmatched junction bases: 7.